The 21 T cell receptor beta chains below come from one sample, sequenced in a study of blood T cell repertoires in COVID-19. Using immunoSEQ multiplex PCR, the repertoire was profiled, and TCRdb retains in-frame clones only, with some absent. The sample holds fewer than 250,000 clones, 65% to 90% seen once. Sequencing was carried out using PBMCs or T cells enriched from blood (not recorded which). Receptors were obtained from a woman aged 40 to 55 with acute COVID-19.

The CDR3 region has the DNA TGTGCCAGCAGCTTACGACTAGCGGTGCTTCCCAATGAGCAGTTCTTC. Encoded protein: CASSLRLAVLPNEQFF. The chain uses TRBV9 and TRBJ2-1; 9 bases are a match to TRBD2. There are 16 residues in the CDR3. V gave up 4 bases and J gave up 6 bases; unmatched junction bases: 11. Germline CDR1 and CDR2: SGDLS and YYNGEE.

The chain has TRBV28 and TRBJ2-2, with 8 bases aligning to TRBD1. In germline, CDR1 is MDHEN, CDR2 SYDVKM. Trimming took 3 bases from V and 3 from J; bases not matched to a gene: 3. This CDR3 region has 15 residues. The chain's CDR3 is CASSFMDRDTGELFF. As DNA, the CDR3 is TGTGCCAGCAGTTTCATGGACAGGGACACCGGGGAGCTGTTTTTT.

V gene TRBV7-6 combines with J gene TRBJ1-2; tentative D call: TRBD1 (6 bases). Looked up from germline, CDR1 is SGHVS and CDR2 is FNYEAQ. This CDR3 region has 12 residues. V gave up 4 bases and J gave up 7 bases, with 10 bases separating them. DNA for the CDR3: TGTGCCAGCAGCTCTACAGGGCTTGGCTACACCTTC. This sequence encodes CASSSTGLGYTF.

The CDR3 sequence is CASSRTGGNSPLHF. The CDR3 region has the DNA TGTGCCAGCAGTCGGACAGGGGGTAATTCACCCCTCCACTTT. This chain links TRBV6-4 with TRBJ1-6; 10 positions agree with TRBD1. Looked up from germline, CDR1 is MRHNA and CDR2 is SNTAGT. The CDR3 is 14 residues long. V was pared by 5 bases and J by 6 bases, with 1 base of the junction left unmatched.

The CDR3 nucleotides are TGTGCCAGCAGTTCACAGGGGATGAACACTGAAGCTTTCTTT. It codes for CASSSQGMNTEAFF. The chain carries TRBV6-5 and TRBJ1-1; 7 positions match TRBD1. The V segment lost 4 bases and the J segment 0 bases; nucleotides outside the gene matches: 2. The V gene's germline CDR1 is MNHEY and CDR2 SVGAGI. This CDR3 is 14 amino acids long.

For the CDR3, the DNA is TGTGCCAGCAGCTTAAGACTAGCGGGAGCTTCAGATACGCAGTATTTT. It codes for CASSLRLAGASDTQYF. V and J are TRBV7-9 and TRBJ2-3; TRBD2 matches 12 bases. The CDR3 runs to 16 residues. V shed 2 bases and J 4 bases; nucleotides not matched to a gene: 4. CDR1 SEHNR and CDR2 FQNEAQ come from the germline V gene (reference sequence).

This chain joins TRBV5-6 and TRBJ2-7, with 12 nucleotides matching TRBD2. V lost 1 base to trimming and J lost 0 bases; unmatched junction nucleotides: 11. Germline values: CDR1 SGHDT, CDR2 YYEEEE. This CDR3 has 19 amino acids. CDR3 bases: TGTGCCAGCAGCTTGCAGACTAGCGGGAGCATCCCCCACTCCTACGAGCAGTACTTC. Protein product: CASSLQTSGSIPHSYEQYF.

Details on this clone: Within the sample, other DNA sequences also encode this same CDR3. The chain employs TRBV28 and TRBJ1-5, with D possibly matching TRBD1 (5 bases). The V gene lost 4 bases and the J gene lost 2 bases, with 12 bases spanning the gap. The length of the CDR3 is 15 residues. Germline CDR1 reads MDHEN; CDR2 reads SYDVKM. CDR3 coding DNA: TGTGCCAGCAGTTCGCCGGGGGGTGGCAATCAGCCCCAGCATTTT. This encodes CASSSPGGGNQPQHF.

The chain combines TRBV29-1 with TRBJ1-1, with 7 bases that match TRBD1. CDR1 is SQVTM and CDR2 is ANQGSEA in the germline V gene. The CDR3 is 12 amino acids. The trim removed 7 bases at V and 4 bases at J, leaving 6 bases unmatched. CDR3 sequence (DNA): TGCAGCGGCCGGGACAGCGGCACTGAAGCTTTCTTT. Protein: CSGRDSGTEAFF.

Here the CDR3 DNA reads TGCGCCAGCAGCTTACTTCCGACAGGGACCGCGACTAATGAAAAACTGTTTTTT. As protein: CASSLLPTGTATNEKLFF. This rearrangement joins TRBV5-1 to TRBJ1-4; 7 bases are a match to TRBD1. The trim removed 2 bases at V and 2 bases at J, leaving 12 bases unmatched. The germline CDR1 and CDR2 sequences are SGHRS and YFSETQ. CDR3 length: 18 amino acids.

The chain joins TRBV28 to TRBJ2-1; 8 bases match TRBD1. Germline V gives CDR1 MDHEN, CDR2 SYDVKM. The CDR3 sequence is 16 residues long. Germline trimming cut 3 bases from V and 4 bases from J; bases unmatched to any gene: 8. The CDR3 DNA follows: TGTGCCAGCAGTTTTCGGGACAGGACGTATTACAATGAGCAGTTCTTC. Protein product: CASSFRDRTYYNEQFF. The complete variable domain, with remaining parts taken from reference TRBV28 and TRBJ2-1, reads DVKVTQSSRYLVKRTGEKVFLECVQDMDHENMFWYRQDPGLGLRLIYFSYDVKMKEKGDIPEGYSVSREKKERFSLILESASTNQTSMYLCASSFRDRTYYNEQFFGPGTRLTVL.

The gene calls are TRBV2 and TRBJ2-3; 14 positions match TRBD2. V lost 6 bases, J lost 4 bases, and 3 bases stayed unmatched. The CDR3 length is 15 residues. The germline CDR1 and CDR2 sequences are SNHLY and FYNNEI. As DNA, the CDR3 is TGTGCCAGCAGGACTAGCGGGAGGGCCGCAGATACGCAGTATTTT. This codes for CASRTSGRAADTQYF.

This chain connects TRBV2 to TRBJ2-2, with TRBD2 as a possible D gene (6 bases). The V gene's germline CDR1 is SNHLY and CDR2 FYNNEI. This CDR3 comprises 14 residues. Deletions cut 8 bases from V and 2 bases from J, with 12 bases between. CDR3 DNA: TGTGCCAGCGAAGGGACTTCTAACACCGGGGAGCTGTTTTTT. This codes for CASEGTSNTGELFF.

There are many counts of this clone. This chain links TRBV15 with TRBJ1-5, with 9 bases lining up with TRBD1. Per germline, CDR1 LNHNV and CDR2 YYDKDF (reference sequence). J gave up 5 bases and V 5 bases, and 4 bases lay outside the gene matches. The length of the CDR3 is 14 residues. CDR3 sequence (DNA): TGTGCCACCAGCTCGACAGGGGGGTATCAGCCCCAGCATTTT. It is translated as CATSSTGGYQPQHF. Variable domain in full (rest from reference TRBV15 and TRBJ1-5): DAMVIQNPRYQVTQFGKPVTLSCSQTLNHNVMYWYQQKSSQAPKLLFHYYDKDFNNEADTPDNFQSRRPNTSFCFLDIRSPGLGDTAMYLCATSSTGGYQPQHFGDGTRLSIL.

This clone has just one count. The chain uses TRBV19 and TRBJ2-2, with 8 bases fitting TRBD1. In germline, CDR1 is LNHDA, CDR2 SQIVND (reference sequence). This CDR3 is built from 14 residues. The ends lost 3 bases at V and 5 bases at J; junction bases unmatched: 2. The CDR3 here is CASSIDRGTGELFF. CDR3 nucleotides: TGTGCCAGTAGTATTGACAGGGGTACCGGGGAGCTGTTTTTT.

This chain links TRBV27 with TRBJ2-1; D possibly corresponds to TRBD1 (6 bases). Germline V gene lookup returns CDR1 MNHEY and CDR2 SMNVEV (reference sequence). The germline V and J ends were trimmed by 0 bases and 1 base, with 10 bases remaining between them. The CDR3 is made up of 16 amino acids. This chain's CDR3 is CASSLSTGLSYNEQFF. The CDR3 nucleotides are TGTGCCAGCAGTTTATCTACAGGGCTGTCCTACAATGAGCAGTTCTTC.

CDR3 amino acids: CASSPARRGRGQPQHF. The CDR3 nucleotides read TGTGCCAGCAGTCCGGCTAGGCGGGGGCGAGGTCAGCCCCAGCATTTT. This chain links TRBV28 with TRBJ1-5; D possibly corresponds to TRBD1 (6 bases). Germline lookup yields CDR1 MDHEN and CDR2 SYDVKM. The CDR3 loop spans 16 amino acids. V lost 5 bases and J 6 bases, leaving 20 bases between the germline ends.

The chain uses TRBV7-9 and TRBJ1-2; 8 nucleotides agree with TRBD1. V was clipped by 4 bases and J by 2 bases; unmatched bases: 9. There are 16 residues in the CDR3. Germline CDR1 is SEHNR and CDR2 is FQNEAQ (reference sequence). CDR3 DNA: TGTGCCAGCAGCTCAAGACGGGACAGGCAAAACTATGGCTACACCTTC. Its protein product is CASSSRRDRQNYGYTF.

The J gene is TRBJ2-5, the V gene TRBV27; TRBD2 might be the D (6 bases). The length of the CDR3 is 15 residues. V was shortened by 5 bases and J by 4 bases, with 17 bases between the two germline ends. Germline values: CDR1 MNHEY, CDR2 SMNVEV (reference sequence). CDR3 loop: CASSPRSRGGETQYF. For the CDR3, the DNA is TGTGCCAGCAGTCCTCGATCAAGGGGAGGAGAGACCCAGTACTTC.

V and J are TRBV3-1 (or the pseudogene TRBV3-2) and TRBJ1-1; possibly TRBD1 for D (6 bases). Germline assignment: CDR1 LGHDT and CDR2 YNNKEL (reference sequence). The CDR3 has 16 amino acids. V was pared by 4 bases and J by 7 bases, with 22 bases between. DNA for the CDR3: TGTGCCAGCAGCCCAAAAACGACAGGCGGCAGGGTTGAAGCTTTCTTT. Translation gives CASSPKTTGGRVEAFF.

The rearrangement joins TRBV28 to TRBJ1-6; D is undetermined. Trimming took off 6 bases at V and 0 bases at J, with 3 bases between the two ends. Germline V gene sequence: CDR1 MDHEN, CDR2 SYDVKM. The length of the CDR3 is 13 residues. CDR3 loop: CASSSSYNSPLHF. CDR3 DNA: TGTGCCAGCAGCAGCTCCTATAATTCACCCCTCCACTTT.